This TCR beta chain was observed in a study of blood T cell repertoires in COVID-19. The wider study: The United States, Italy and Spain provided the acute and convalescent COVID-19 samples. PBMCs, B-cell-depleted T cells, or T cells provided the cDNA or gDNA that made up the material.

The germline V and J ends were trimmed by 11 bases and 5 bases, with 17 bases remaining between them. This CDR3 contains 13 residues. Germline V CDR1 and CDR2: LNHDA, SQIVND (reference sequence). Authors' methods: The assay estimated nucleated cells by amplifying reference gene primers. Some clones are missing from TCRdb's copy, which holds only in-frame ones; the method was immunoSEQ multiplex PCR. The V and J calls and clone size are taken from that table; D and trimming were inferred from the DNA. The sample records 140,000 or so clones, roughly 90% being singletons. The clonotype comes from a woman between 50 and 59 years old with acute or convalescent COVID-19. The rearrangement uses TRBV19 and TRBJ2-3; D not resolved. The source material was peripheral blood. The DNA of the CDR3 is TGTGCCGCCGGTCCGGGTGACGGAGATACGCAGTATTTT. It translates to CAAGPGDGDTQYF. The variable domain in full, with the rest retrieved from reference TRBV19 and TRBJ2-3, is DGGITQSPKYLFRKEGQNVTLSCEQNLNHDAMYWYRQDPGQGLRLIYYSQIVNDFQKGDIAEGYSVSREKKESFPLTVTSAQKNPTAFYLCAAGPGDGDTQYFGPGTRLTVL.